Sequencing of this T cell receptor (beta chain) was carried out in a study of shared clonotypes between healthy human individuals. Study background: Each donor's CD4 naive and CD4 memory cells filled three plates apiece, CD8 naive two, and CD8 memory one.

A remark on this clone: Its antigen remains unidentified.

V trimming: 7 bases; J trimming: 6 bases; junction bases outside the gene matches: 5. CDR3 length: 13 residues. Looked up from germline, CDR1 is MNHNS and CDR2 is SASEGT. Clones were read by immunoSEQ multiplex PCR, and TCRdb kept only the in-frame ones, dropping some. The repertoire consists of under 1,100,000 clones, with around 74% occurring once and the leading ten covering approximately 1.3%. General observations from the study: Generation probabilities were higher for clonotypes shared across all four sorted-subset donors than for unshared ones. Richness estimates generally favored naive over memory subsets. Investigators expected sequencing depth to affect clonotype sharing among donors.

The sequence derives from a young man in good health. The chain links TRBV6-1 to TRBJ1-2; 10 bases are a match to TRBD1. Sample: memory CD4+ T cells sorted from blood. Indicated subset: CD45RA-negative fraction. The CDR3 protein is CASTDRGLDGYTF. Here the CDR3 DNA reads TGTGCCAGCACAGACAGGGGGCTCGATGGCTACACCTTC.